This TCR beta chain was sequenced in a study of T cell repertoires in cytomegalovirus infection. Overall study context: Through public TCR beta signatures, both CMV infection and matching HLA type were indicated.

Overall study results and limits: Based on cumulative public TCR beta family frequency, carriers of CMV plus the relevant HLA were identified. In two of eight donors, the top clonotype was HLA-C-restricted CMV-specific.

This clonotype was seen many times. The antigen remains unidentified. CDR3 length: 12 amino acids. CDR1 DFQATT and CDR2 SNEGSKA come from the germline V gene (reference sequence). Trimming stripped 6 bases from V and 0 bases from J, with 8 bases between. TCRdb re-analysed the reads in MiXCR, keeping a single row per CDR3 protein. Of about 300,000 distinct CDR3 sequences detected, 8% to 10% appear once; the ten largest clones hold around 2.5%. The chain links TRBV20-1 to TRBJ1-2; unclear D gene. This TCR was sampled from a human donor in good health (CMV status not recorded). Some clones in this sample may be carry-over from other donors' samples. The sequenced sample was PBMCs. The CDR3 loop is CSAPAANYGYTF. The CDR3 DNA reads as TGCAGTGCCCCGGCAGCTAACTATGGCTACACCTTC.